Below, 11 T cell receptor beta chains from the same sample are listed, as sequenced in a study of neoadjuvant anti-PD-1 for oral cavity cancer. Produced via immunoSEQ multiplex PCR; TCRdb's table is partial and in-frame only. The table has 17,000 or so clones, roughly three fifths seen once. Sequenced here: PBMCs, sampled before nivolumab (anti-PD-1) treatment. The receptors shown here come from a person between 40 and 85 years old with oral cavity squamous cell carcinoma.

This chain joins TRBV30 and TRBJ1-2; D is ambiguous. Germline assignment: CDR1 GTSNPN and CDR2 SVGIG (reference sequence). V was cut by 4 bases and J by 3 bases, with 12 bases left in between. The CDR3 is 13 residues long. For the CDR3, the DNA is TGTGCCTGGATGGATTACCACGACTATGGCTACACCTTC. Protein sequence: CAWMDYHDYGYTF.

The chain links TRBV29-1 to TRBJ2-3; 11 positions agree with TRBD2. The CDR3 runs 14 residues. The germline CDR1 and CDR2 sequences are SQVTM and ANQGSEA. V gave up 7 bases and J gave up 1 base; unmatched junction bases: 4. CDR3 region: CSARTSGRTDTQYF. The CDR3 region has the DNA TGCAGCGCCCGGACTAGCGGGCGCACAGATACGCAGTATTTT.

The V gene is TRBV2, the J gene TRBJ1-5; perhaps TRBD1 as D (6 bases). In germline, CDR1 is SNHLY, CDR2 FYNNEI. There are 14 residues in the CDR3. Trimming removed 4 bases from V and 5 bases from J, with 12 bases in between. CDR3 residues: CASSAQQGDQPQHF. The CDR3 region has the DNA TGTGCCAGCAGTGCGCAACAGGGAGATCAGCCCCAGCATTTT.

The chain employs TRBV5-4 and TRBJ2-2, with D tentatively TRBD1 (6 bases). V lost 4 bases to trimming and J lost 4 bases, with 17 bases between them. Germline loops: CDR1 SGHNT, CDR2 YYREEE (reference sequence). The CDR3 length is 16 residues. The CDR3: CASSPLGAGGTGELFF. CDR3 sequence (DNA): TGTGCCAGCAGCCCCCTGGGGGCTGGAGGCACCGGGGAGCTGTTTTTT.

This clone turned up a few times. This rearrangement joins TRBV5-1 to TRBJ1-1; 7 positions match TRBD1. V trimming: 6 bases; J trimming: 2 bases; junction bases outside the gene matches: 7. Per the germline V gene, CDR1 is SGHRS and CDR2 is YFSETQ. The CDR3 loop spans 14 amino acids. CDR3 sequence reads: CASTRDSYNTEAFF. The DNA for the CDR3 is TGCGCCAGCACCCGGGACAGCTATAACACTGAAGCTTTCTTT.

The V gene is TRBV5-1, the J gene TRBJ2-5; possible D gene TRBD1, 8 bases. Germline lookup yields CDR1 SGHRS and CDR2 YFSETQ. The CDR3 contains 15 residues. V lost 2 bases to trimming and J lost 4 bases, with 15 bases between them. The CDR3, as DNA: TGCGCCAGCAGCTTAGGACAGGGAGGGACAGAGACCCAGTACTTC. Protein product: CASSLGQGGTETQYF.

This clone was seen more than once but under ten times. CDR3 sequence (DNA): TGTGCCATCAGTGAGTCCACGGCTGGCTACACCTTC. Its translation: CAISESTAGYTF. The rearrangement uses TRBV10-3 and TRBJ1-2, with D uncertain. The V gene's germline CDR1 is ENHRY and CDR2 SYGVKD. Trimming removed 0 bases from V and 7 bases from J, with 6 bases in between. The CDR3 is 12 residues long.

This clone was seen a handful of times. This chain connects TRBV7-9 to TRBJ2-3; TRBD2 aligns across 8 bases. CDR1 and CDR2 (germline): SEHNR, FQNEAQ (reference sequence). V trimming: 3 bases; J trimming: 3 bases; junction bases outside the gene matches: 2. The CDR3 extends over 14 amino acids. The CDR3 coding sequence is TGTGCCAGCAGCTTTCTAGCGGGTACAGATACGCAGTATTTT. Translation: CASSFLAGTDTQYF.

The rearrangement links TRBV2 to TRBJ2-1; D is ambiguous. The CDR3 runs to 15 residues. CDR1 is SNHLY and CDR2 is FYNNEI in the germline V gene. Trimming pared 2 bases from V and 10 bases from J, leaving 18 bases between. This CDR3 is CASSEMVTAALEQFF. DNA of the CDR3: TGTGCCAGCAGTGAAATGGTAACGGCGGCGCTCGAGCAGTTCTTC. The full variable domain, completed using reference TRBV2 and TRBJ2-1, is EPEVTQTPSHQVTQMGQEVILRCVPISNHLYFYWYRQILGQKVEFLVSFYNNEISEKSEIFDDQFSVERPDGSNFTLKIRSTKLEDSAMYFCASSEMVTAALEQFFGPGTRLTVL.

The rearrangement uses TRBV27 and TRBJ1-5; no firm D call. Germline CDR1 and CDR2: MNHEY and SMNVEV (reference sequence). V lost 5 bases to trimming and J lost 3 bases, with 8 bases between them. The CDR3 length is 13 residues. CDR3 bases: TGTGCCAGCAGTCGAGGCCACAATCAGCCCCAGCATTTT. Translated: CASSRGHNQPQHF.

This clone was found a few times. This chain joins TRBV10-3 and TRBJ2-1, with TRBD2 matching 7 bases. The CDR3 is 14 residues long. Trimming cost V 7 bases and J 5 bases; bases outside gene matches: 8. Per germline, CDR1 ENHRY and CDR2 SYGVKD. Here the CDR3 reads CAINREGRDNEQFF. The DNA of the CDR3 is TGTGCCATCAATAGGGAGGGCCGGGACAATGAGCAGTTCTTC.